Below, 2 T cell receptor beta chains from the same sample are listed, as sequenced in a study of CD8+CD57+ T cells in acquired aplastic anemia. It was patients with CD8+CD57+ cell expansion by flow cytometry who were chosen for sequencing. Using genomic DNA as the template, TCR beta VDJ and CDR3 profiling was carried out. MiXCR, applied by TCRdb to the reads, yields one record per CDR3 protein. The sample contains under 350,000 distinct CDR3 sequences, approximately 58% of which appear only once. The sample taken for sequencing was sorted CD4+, CD8+, or CD8+CD57+ T cells (not recorded which) from PBMCs. Receptor source: a human donor with aplastic anemia.

The chain recombines TRBV20-1 with TRBJ1-2; TRBD1 is a possible D gene (5 bases). The V end lost 3 bases, the J end lost 4 bases, and 15 bases lay between the germline ends. Germline V lookup: CDR1 DFQATT, CDR2 SNEGSKA (reference sequence). This CDR3 spans 14 amino acids. The CDR3 nucleotides read TGCAGTGCTAGTGTGGGGGGGGTCGCCTATGGCTACACCTTC. The encoded protein is CSASVGGVAYGYTF.

The chain recombines TRBV5-4 with TRBJ1-1; TRBD1 aligns across 10 bases. The CDR3 runs to 14 residues. The germline gives CDR1 SGHNT, CDR2 YYREEE (reference sequence). V gave up 5 bases and J gave up 5 bases; unmatched junction bases: 6. The DNA for the CDR3 is TGTGCCAGCAGTTTTCCGGGACAGGGGACTGAAGCTTTCTTT. This gives the protein CASSFPGQGTEAFF.